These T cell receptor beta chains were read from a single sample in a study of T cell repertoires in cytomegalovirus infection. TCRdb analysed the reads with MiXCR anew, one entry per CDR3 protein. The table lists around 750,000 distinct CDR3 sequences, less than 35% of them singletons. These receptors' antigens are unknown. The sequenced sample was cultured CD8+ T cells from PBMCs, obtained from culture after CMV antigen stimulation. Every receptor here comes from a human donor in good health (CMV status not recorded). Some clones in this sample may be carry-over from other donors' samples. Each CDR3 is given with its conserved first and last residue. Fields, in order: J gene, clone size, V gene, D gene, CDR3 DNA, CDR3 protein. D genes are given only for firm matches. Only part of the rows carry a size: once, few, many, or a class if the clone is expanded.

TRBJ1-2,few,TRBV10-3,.,TGTGCCATTCTCACCGGGGGTCATCTAGATGGCTACACCTTC,CAILTGGHLDGYTF
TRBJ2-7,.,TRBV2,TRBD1,TGTGCCAGCAGTACCGGGACAGGAGACTACGAGCAGTACTTC,CASSTGTGDYEQYF
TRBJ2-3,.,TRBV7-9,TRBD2,TGTGCCAGCAGCTTACCCGGACTAGCGGAGCGGTATACGCAGTATTTT,CASSLPGLAERYTQYF
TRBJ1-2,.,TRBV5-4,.,TGTGCCAGCAGCTTGCTGGAGGGGAGCGGCTACACCTTC,CASSLLEGSGYTF
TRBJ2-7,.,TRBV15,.,TGTGCCACCAGCAGAGATAGGGGACAATCCTACGAGCAGTACTTC,CATSRDRGQSYEQYF
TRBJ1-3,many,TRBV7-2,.,TGTGCCAGCAGCTTAGCGACATACGACTCTGGAAACACCATATATTTT,CASSLATYDSGNTIYF
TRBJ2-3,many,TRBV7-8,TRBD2,TGTGCCAGCAGCTTAAAGAGGGCGGGGGAAACAGATACGCAGTATTTT,CASSLKRAGETDTQYF
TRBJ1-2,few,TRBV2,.,TGTGCCAGATTGGGACCATCAGACTATGGCTACACCTTC,CARLGPSDYGYTF
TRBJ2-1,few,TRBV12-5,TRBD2,TGTGCTAGTGGACGAGGACTAGCGGGGTCCCCTAGTTACAATGAGCAGTTCTTC,CASGRGLAGSPSYNEQFF
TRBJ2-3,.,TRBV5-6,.,TGTGCCAGCAGCTTTTTAGTCCGTCCCCCCACAGGTACGCAGTATTTT,CASSFLVRPPTGTQYF
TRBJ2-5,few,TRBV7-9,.,TGTGCCAGCAGCCTGCGTGGTAGCGAGGAGACCCAGTACTTC,CASSLRGSEETQYF
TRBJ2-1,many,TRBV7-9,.,TGTGCCAGCAGCTTAACCTCGACAGTCTACAATGAGCAGTTCTTC,CASSLTSTVYNEQFF
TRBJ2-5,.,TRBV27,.,TGTGCCAGCAGTTTATCGCGCATAGGGACGGGACAAGAGCCCCAGTACTTC,CASSLSRIGTGQEPQYF
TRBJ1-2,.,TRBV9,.,TGTGCCAGCAGCGTAGATGGGGACCCATTTAAATATGGCTACACCTTC,CASSVDGDPFKYGYTF
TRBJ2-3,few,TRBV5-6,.,TGTGCCAGCCGCGGGGTAGCGGTTACGCAGTATTTT,CASRGVAVTQYF
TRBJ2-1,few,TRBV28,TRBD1,TGTGCCAGCAGTTTGCCAGGACAGGCCTGGGGTAGTGAGCAGTTCTTC,CASSLPGQAWGSEQFF
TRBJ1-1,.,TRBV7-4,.,TGTGCCAGCAGCTCTCAAGAGGACAGGAACACTGAAGCTTTCTTT,CASSSQEDRNTEAFF
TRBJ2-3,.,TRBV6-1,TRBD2,TGTGCCAGCAGTGCTCAGCCCTATGGACTAGATCCAGATACGCAGTATTTT,CASSAQPYGLDPDTQYF
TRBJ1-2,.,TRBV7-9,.,TGTGCCAGCACCTCCGATTTCGAGGGAAACGGCTACACCTTC,CASTSDFEGNGYTF
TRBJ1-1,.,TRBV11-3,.,TGTGCCAGCAGCACCTACACGAACACTGAAGCTTTCTTT,CASSTYTNTEAFF
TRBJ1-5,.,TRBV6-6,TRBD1,TGTGCCAGCAGTTACTCGACTGGACAGGGTCAGCCCCAGCATTTT,CASSYSTGQGQPQHF
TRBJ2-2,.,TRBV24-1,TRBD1,TGTGCCACCAGCCCAACGGGACAGGGAATTTCCGGGGAGCTGTTTTTT,CATSPTGQGISGELFF
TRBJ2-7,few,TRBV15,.,TGTGCCACCAGCAAGGGCACAGGGAGCTCCTACGAGCAGTACTTC,CATSKGTGSSYEQYF
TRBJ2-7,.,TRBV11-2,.,TGTGCCAGCAGCCCCCACCCCTCGGCCTCCTACGAGCAGTACTTC,CASSPHPSASYEQYF
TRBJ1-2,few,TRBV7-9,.,TGTGCCAGCAGCTTAGACTGGACTTCGAACTATGGCTACACCTTC,CASSLDWTSNYGYTF